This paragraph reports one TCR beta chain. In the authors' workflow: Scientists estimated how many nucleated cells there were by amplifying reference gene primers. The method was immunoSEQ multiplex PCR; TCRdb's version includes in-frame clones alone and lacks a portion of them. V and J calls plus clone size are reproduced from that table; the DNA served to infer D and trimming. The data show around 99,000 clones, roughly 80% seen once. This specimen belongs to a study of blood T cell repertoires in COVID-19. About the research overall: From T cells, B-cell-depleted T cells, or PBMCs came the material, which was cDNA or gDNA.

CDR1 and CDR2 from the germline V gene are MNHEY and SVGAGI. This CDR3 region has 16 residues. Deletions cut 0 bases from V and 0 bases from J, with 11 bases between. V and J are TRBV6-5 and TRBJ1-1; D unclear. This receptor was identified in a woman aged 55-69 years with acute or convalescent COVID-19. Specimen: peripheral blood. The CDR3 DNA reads TGTGCCAGCAGTTACTCGAGGTCGGGTCTGAACACTGAAGCTTTCTTT. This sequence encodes CASSYSRSGLNTEAFF.